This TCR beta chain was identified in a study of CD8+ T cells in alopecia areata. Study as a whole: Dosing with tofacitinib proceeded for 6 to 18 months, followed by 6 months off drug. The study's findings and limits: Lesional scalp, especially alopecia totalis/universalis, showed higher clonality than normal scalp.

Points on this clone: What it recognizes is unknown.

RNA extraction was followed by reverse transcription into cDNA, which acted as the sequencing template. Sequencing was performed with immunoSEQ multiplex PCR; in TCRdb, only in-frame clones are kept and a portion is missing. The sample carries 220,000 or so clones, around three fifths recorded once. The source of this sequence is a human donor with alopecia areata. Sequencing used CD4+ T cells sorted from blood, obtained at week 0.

The CDR3 loop is CASSSFEEGAYEQYF. As DNA, the CDR3 is TGTGCCAGTAGCTCCTTCGAGGAAGGCGCCTACGAGCAGTACTTC. The chain recombines TRBV19 with TRBJ2-7, with D unclear. Germline CDR1 LNHDA, CDR2 SQIVND (reference sequence). The CDR3 contains 15 residues. The V gene lost 6 bases and the J gene lost 2 bases, with 17 bases spanning the gap.